These 20 T cell receptor gamma chains were sequenced from one sample in a study of Vγ9Vδ2 T cells in congenital toxoplasmosis. A single-tube template-switch cDNA reaction was primed with TRGC- and TRDC-specific primers. The TRGC primer was designed to bind both TRGC1 and TRGC2 constant genes. TCRdb re-processed the reads via CATT. This table holds approximately 470 gamma-chain clones, less than 25% found once. The sequenced sample consisted of gamma-delta T cells from blood. The receptors come from a child under 10 years old born to a mother with Toxoplasma gondii infection during pregnancy, either congenitally infected or uninfected (not recorded which).

In its sample, this clone is medium-sized (0.01 to 0.1%). This chain joins TRGV2 and TRGJ1 or TRGJ2. Germline CDR1 and CDR2: EGSNGY and YDSYNSKV. The ends lost 4 bases at V and 7 bases at J; junction bases unmatched: 13. There are 14 residues in the CDR3. CDR3 residues: CATWEFPEGYKKLF. The CDR3 DNA reads TGTGCCACCTGGGAGTTCCCGGAGGGGTATAAGAAACTCTTT.

To note about this clone: The protein TCRdb lists belongs to a much larger clone and differs from this DNA's translation at residue 10, which points to a read error; the protein shown is made from the DNA. The rearrangement links TRGV9 to TRGJP. CDR1 and CDR2 from the germline V gene are GITISATS and ISYDGTV (reference sequence). CDR3 length: 16 amino acids. CDR3 DNA: TGTGCCTTGTGGGAGGTGCAAGAGTTGTGCAAAAAAATCAAGGTATTT. Protein product: CALWEVQELCKKIKVF.

Sample share makes this clone large (0.1 to 1%). Distinct nucleotide sequences in the sample also encode this CDR3. The chain is built from TRGV4 and TRGJ1 or TRGJ2. There are 14 residues in the CDR3. Trimming at V came to 0 bases and at J to 3 bases, leaving 5 bases not matched to a gene. Per germline, CDR1 EGSTGY and CDR2 YDSYTSSV. CDR3 sequence reads: CATWDGPSYYKKLF. DNA of the CDR3: TGTGCCACCTGGGATGGGCCAAGTTATTATAAGAAACTCTTT.

By its share, this clone is large. The V gene is TRGV8, the J gene TRGJ1 or TRGJ2. The CDR3 is 11 residues long. Germline V gene lookup returns CDR1 VENAVY and CDR2 YDSYNSRV. Trimming removed 3 bases from V and 6 bases from J; junction bases left unmatched: 2. The CDR3 protein is CATWDRYKKLF. The CDR3 DNA reads TGTGCCACCTGGGATCGTTATAAGAAACTCTTT.

In the case of this clone: TCRdb's protein, taken from a much larger clone, differs from this DNA's translation at residue 5, likely owing to a read error; the protein displayed comes from the DNA. The chain uses TRGV9 and TRGJP. The V gene end was trimmed by 6 bases and the J gene end by 6 bases; junction bases not matched to a gene: 2. Germline lookup yields CDR1 GITISATS and CDR2 ISYDGTV (reference sequence). CDR3 length equals 14 residues. The CDR3 protein is CALWRELGKKIKVF. The CDR3, as DNA: TGTGCCTTGTGGCGAGAGTTGGGCAAAAAAATCAAGGTATTT.

By share, this clone ranks as medium-sized. A read error is likely here: a far larger clone is one base away. This specimen includes other DNA sequences encoding the same CDR3. The V call is TRGV9, the J call TRGJP. With 1 base clipped from V and 4 bases from J, the junction kept 1 base outside the gene matches. The CDR3 loop spans 16 amino acids. From germline, CDR1 is GITISATS and CDR2 ISYDGTV (reference sequence). For the CDR3, the DNA is TGTGCCTTGTGGGAGGTTCAAGAGTTGGGCAAAAAAATCAAGGTATTT. It translates to CALWEVQELGKKIKVF.

This clone is termed large. V and J are TRGV4 and TRGJ1 or TRGJ2. Per the germline V gene, CDR1 is EGSTGY and CDR2 is YDSYTSSV. The junction had 1 base not matched to a gene; V was cut back by 0 bases and J by 8 bases. The CDR3 covers 11 residues. The DNA of the CDR3 is TGTGCCACCTGGGATGGGGATAAGAAACTCTTT. This translates into CATWDGDKKLF.

Concerning this clone itself: A far larger clone differs by one base, so this is likely a read error. The J gene is TRGJ1 or TRGJ2, the V gene TRGV4. Germline V gene data show CDR1 as EGSTGY and CDR2 as YDSYTSSV. Germline trimming cut 0 bases from V and 3 bases from J; bases unmatched to any gene: 5. This CDR3 has 14 residues. CDR3 DNA: TGTGCCACCTGGGATGGGCCGAGTTATTATAAGAAACTCTTT. As protein: CATWDGPSYYKKLF.

By share of the sample, this clone is large. The chain uses TRGV10 and TRGJP1. TRGV10 is filed as an ORF, its function uncertain. Losses at the gene ends were 8 bases for V and 11 bases for J; bases not matched to a gene: 18. The CDR3 contains 15 residues. CDR3 amino acids: CAAWDYKGSSWFKIF. The CDR3 DNA is TGTGCTGCGTGGGATTATAAGGGGTCTAGCTGGTTCAAGATATTT.

In the case of this clone: TCRdb's protein for this DNA is that of a much larger clone and differs from the translation at residue 2, likely a read error; the protein shown is the DNA translation. The rearrangement uses TRGV3 and TRGJ1 or TRGJ2. CDR3 length: 14 amino acids. CDR1 VTNTFY and CDR2 YDVSTARD come from the germline V gene (reference sequence). The CDR3 coding sequence is TGTACCACCTGGGATTACTCGAATTATTATAAGAAACTCTTT. Encoded protein: CTTWDYSNYYKKLF.

Remarks on this clone: For this DNA, TCRdb reports the protein of a much larger clone, which diverges at residue 13, most likely from a read error; the protein presented here is translated directly from the DNA. The V gene is TRGV10, the J gene TRGJP1. TRGV10 is placed among ORFs of uncertain function. This CDR3 spans 14 amino acids. CDR3 nucleotides: TGTGCTGCGTGGGATTATACCACTGGTTGGTTCAAGTTATTT. Protein sequence: CAAWDYTTGWFKLF.

This clone ranks as large. The chain links TRGV8 to TRGJ1 or TRGJ2. CDR3 size: 14 residues. V was clipped by 3 bases and J by 0 bases; unmatched bases: 5. From germline, CDR1 is VENAVY and CDR2 YDSYNSRV. CDR3 in DNA: TGTGCCACCTGGGATCGGTGGAATTATTATAAGAAACTCTTT. Protein: CATWDRWNYYKKLF.

As to this clone: This DNA's translation differs at residue 7 from TCRdb's protein, which comes from a much larger clone; a read error is likely, and the protein shown is translated from the DNA. The chain carries TRGV9 and TRGJP. The germline V gene encodes CDR1 GITISATS and CDR2 ISYDGTV (reference sequence). This CDR3 spans 14 amino acids. CDR3 sequence: CALWQEVGKKIKVF. As DNA, the CDR3 is TGTGCCTTGTGGCAAGAGGTGGGCAAAAAAATCAAGGTATTT.

By share of the sample, this clone is large. In the same sample, other DNA sequences code for this CDR3. J is TRGJP1 and V is TRGV10. TRGV10 is an ORF, and what it does is uncertain. The CDR3 runs 12 residues. Unmatched junction bases numbered 4, after V lost 10 bases and J lost 4 bases. The CDR3: CAAYLTGWFKIF. DNA for the CDR3: TGTGCTGCGTATCTCACTGGTTGGTTCAAGATATTT.

This clone is categorized as medium-sized. V and J are TRGV8 and TRGJP1. The CDR3 extends over 13 amino acids. Germline CDR1 is VENAVY and CDR2 is YDSYNSRV. V gave up 2 bases and J gave up 3 bases; unmatched junction bases: 0. Here the CDR3 reads CATWDTTGWFKIF. The CDR3 nucleotides read TGTGCCACCTGGGATACCACTGGTTGGTTCAAGATATTT.

This clone was observed a handful of times. TCRdb's protein for this DNA is that of a much larger clone and differs from the translation at residue 4, likely a read error; the protein shown is the DNA translation. V and J are TRGV9 and TRGJP. Germline values: CDR1 GITISATS, CDR2 ISYDGTV (reference sequence). The CDR3 spans 16 residues. CDR3 bases: TGTGCCTTGTGTGAGGTGCAAGAGTTGGGCAAAAAAATCAAGGTATTT. Protein: CALCEVQELGKKIKVF.

This clone is labeled as large. This sequence joins TRGV4 and TRGJ1 or TRGJ2. The V gene end was trimmed by 2 bases and the J gene end by 5 bases; junction bases not matched to a gene: 3. This CDR3 is built from 12 residues. Looked up from germline, CDR1 is EGSTGY and CDR2 is YDSYTSSV. CDR3 loop: CATWDANYKKLF. CDR3 DNA sequence: TGTGCCACCTGGGATGCGAATTATAAGAAACTCTTT.

To note about this clone: A far larger clone differs by one base, so this is likely a read error. Other DNA variants within this sample encode the same CDR3. The J gene is TRGJP, the V gene TRGV9. The V segment lost 3 bases and the J segment 7 bases; nucleotides outside the gene matches: 9. The CDR3 consists of 17 residues. Germline V gives CDR1 GITISATS, CDR2 ISYDGTV (reference sequence). Here the CDR3 DNA reads TGTGCCTTGTGGGAGTCACTAAAGGAGTTGGGCAAAAAAATCAAGGTATTT. Translation gives CALWESLKELGKKIKVF.

Sample share makes this clone large (0.1 to 1%). V and J are TRGV9 and TRGJP. The CDR3 is made up of 14 amino acids. Germline V gene sequence: CDR1 GITISATS, CDR2 ISYDGTV (reference sequence). V lost 0 bases and J lost 11; bases outside the gene matches: 1. Here the CDR3 DNA reads TGTGCCTTGTGGGAGGTGCTGGGCAAAAAAATCAAGGTATTT. This translates into CALWEVLGKKIKVF.

This clone has only a few counts. A far larger clone is just one base off, so this is likely a read error. The genes are TRGV3 and TRGJ1 or TRGJ2. Germline CDR1 reads VTNTFY; CDR2 reads YDVSTARD (reference sequence). The CDR3 covers 14 residues. For the CDR3, the DNA is TGTGCCTCCTGGGACAGGCGTCATTATTATAAGAAACTCTTT. Translating it yields CASWDRRHYYKKLF.